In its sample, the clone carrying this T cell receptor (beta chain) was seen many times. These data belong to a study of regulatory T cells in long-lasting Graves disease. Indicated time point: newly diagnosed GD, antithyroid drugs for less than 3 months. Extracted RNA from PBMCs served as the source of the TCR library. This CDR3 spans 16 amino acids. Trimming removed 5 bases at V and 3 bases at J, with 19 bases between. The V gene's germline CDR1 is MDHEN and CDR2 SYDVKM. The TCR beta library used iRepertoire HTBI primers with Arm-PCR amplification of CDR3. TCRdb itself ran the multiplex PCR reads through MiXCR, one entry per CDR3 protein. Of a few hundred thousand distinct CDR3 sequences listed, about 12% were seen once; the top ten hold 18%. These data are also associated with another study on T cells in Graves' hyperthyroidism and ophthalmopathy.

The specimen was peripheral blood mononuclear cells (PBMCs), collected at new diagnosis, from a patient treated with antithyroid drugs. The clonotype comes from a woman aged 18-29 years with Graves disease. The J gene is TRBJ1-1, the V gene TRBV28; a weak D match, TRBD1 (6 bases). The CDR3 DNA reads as TGTGCCAGCAGTCGCCCCCCAGGGGCGGGGGACACTGAAGCTTTCTTT. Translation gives CASSRPPGAGDTEAFF.